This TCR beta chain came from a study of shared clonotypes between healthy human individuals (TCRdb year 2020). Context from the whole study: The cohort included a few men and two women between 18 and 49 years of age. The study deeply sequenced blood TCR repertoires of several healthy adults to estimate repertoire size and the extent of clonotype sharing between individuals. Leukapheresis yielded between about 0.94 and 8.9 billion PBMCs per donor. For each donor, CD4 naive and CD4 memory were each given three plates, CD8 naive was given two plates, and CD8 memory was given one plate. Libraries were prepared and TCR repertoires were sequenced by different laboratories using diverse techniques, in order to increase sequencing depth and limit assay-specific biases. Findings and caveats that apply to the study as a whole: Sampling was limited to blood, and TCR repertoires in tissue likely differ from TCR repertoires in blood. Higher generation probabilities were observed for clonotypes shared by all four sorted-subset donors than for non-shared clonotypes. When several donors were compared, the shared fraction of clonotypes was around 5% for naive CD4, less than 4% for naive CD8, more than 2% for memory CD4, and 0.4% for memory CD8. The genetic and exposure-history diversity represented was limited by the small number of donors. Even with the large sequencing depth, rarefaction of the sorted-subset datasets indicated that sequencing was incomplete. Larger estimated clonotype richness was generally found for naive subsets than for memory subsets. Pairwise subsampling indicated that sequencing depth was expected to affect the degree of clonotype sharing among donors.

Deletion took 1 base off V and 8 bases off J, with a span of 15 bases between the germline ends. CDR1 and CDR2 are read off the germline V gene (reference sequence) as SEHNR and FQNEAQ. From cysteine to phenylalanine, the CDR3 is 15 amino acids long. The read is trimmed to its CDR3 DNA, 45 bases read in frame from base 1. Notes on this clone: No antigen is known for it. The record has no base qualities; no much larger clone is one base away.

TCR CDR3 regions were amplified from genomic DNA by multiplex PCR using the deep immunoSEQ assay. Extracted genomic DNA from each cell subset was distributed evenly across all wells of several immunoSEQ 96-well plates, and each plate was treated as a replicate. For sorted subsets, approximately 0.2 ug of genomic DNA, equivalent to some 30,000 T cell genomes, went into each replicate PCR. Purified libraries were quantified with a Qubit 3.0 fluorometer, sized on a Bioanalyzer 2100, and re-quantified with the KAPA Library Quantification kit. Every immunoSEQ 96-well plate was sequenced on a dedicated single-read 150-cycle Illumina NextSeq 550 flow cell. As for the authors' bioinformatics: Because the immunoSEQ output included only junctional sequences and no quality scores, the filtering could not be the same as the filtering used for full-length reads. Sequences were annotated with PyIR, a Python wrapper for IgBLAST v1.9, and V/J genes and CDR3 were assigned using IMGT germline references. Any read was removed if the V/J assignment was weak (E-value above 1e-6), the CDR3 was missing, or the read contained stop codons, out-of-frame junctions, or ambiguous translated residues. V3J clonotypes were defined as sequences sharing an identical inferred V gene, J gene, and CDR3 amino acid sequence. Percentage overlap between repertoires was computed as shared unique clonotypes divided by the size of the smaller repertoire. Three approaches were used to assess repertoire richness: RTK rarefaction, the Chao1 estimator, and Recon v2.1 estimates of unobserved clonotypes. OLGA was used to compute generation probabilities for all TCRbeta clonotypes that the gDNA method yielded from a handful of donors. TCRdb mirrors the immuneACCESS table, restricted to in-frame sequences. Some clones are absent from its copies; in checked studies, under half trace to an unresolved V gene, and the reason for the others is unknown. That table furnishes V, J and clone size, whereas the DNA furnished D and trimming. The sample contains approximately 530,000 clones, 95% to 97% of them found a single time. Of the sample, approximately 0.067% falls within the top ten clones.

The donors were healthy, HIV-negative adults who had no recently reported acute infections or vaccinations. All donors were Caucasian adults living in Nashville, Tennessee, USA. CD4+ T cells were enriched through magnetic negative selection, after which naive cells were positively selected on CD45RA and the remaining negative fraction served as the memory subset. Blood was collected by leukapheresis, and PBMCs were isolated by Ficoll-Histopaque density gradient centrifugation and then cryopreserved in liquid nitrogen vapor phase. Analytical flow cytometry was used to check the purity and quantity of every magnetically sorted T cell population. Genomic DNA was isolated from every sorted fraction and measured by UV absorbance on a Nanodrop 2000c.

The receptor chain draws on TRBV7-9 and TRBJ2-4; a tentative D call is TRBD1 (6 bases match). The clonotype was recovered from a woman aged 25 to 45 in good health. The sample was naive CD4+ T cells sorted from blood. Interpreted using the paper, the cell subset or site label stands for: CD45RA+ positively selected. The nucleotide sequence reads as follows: TGTGCCAGCAGCTTAGGCGCAGGGGAAGTGGACATTCAGTACTTC. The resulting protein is CASSLGAGEVDIQYF. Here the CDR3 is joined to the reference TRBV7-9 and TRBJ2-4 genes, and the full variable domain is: DTGVSQNPRHKITKRGQNVTFRCDPISEHNRLYWYRQTLGQGPEFLTYFQNEAQLEKSRLLSDRFSAERPKGSFSTLEIQRTEQGDSAMYLCASSLGAGEVDIQYFGAGTRLSVL.